One and the same sample provided the 18 T cell receptor beta chains below, sequenced in a study of T-cell memory formation after mild COVID-19. TCRdb passed the 5' RACE reads through MiXCR, listing each CDR3 protein once. The sample has 280,000 or so distinct CDR3 sequences, 8% to 9% seen once. Sequenced sample: PBMCs or a T cell subset sorted from them (not recorded which). These receptors originate from a man between 18 and 35 years old who had mild COVID-19 (a few samples of this study predate the infection). Cell type and time point are not known.

This clonotype was seen at least ten times. This chain links TRBV20-1 with TRBJ2-1, with 15 bases identical to TRBD2. Germline loops: CDR1 DFQATT, CDR2 SNEGSKA (reference sequence). This CDR3 is 16 amino acids long. Trimming cost V 1 base and J 9 bases; bases outside gene matches: 7. The CDR3 region is CSARVGLAGGYGEQFF. The CDR3 nucleotides read TGCAGTGCTAGAGTAGGACTAGCGGGGGGGTATGGTGAGCAGTTCTTC.

This clonotype has just a few counts. This sequence joins TRBV3-1 and TRBJ2-2; a weak D match, TRBD2 (6 bases). CDR1 is LGHDT and CDR2 is YNNKEL in the germline V gene (reference sequence). This CDR3 has 17 amino acids. Trimming removed 3 bases at V and 7 bases at J, with 21 bases between. The CDR3 DNA reads TGTGCCAGCAGCCAGTACGGGGGATTGTGGAAAAGCGGGGAGCTGTTTTTT. The encoded protein is CASSQYGGLWKSGELFF.

This clonotype came up a few times. J is TRBJ2-1 and V is TRBV5-1; D perhaps matches TRBD1 (6 bases). V was clipped by 0 bases and J by 3 bases, with 10 bases between them. The V gene's germline CDR1 is SGHRS and CDR2 YFSETQ. This CDR3 has 15 amino acids. CDR3 nucleotide sequence: TGCGCCAGCAGCTTGGAAGGGGGAAACTACAATGAGCAGTTCTTC. Its translation is CASSLEGGNYNEQFF.

The chain carries TRBV12-3 or TRBV12-4 and TRBJ1-2, with D perhaps matching TRBD1 (6 bases). The CDR3 length is 16 residues. Trimming cost V 4 bases and J 1 base, with 16 bases left between them. The CDR3 DNA reads as TGTGCCAGCAGTTGGGGGGACACTCCAATTAACTATGGCTACACCTTC. This translates into CASSWGDTPINYGYTF.

The chain employs TRBV5-1 and TRBJ2-2; no firm D call. This CDR3 region has 17 residues. V lost 0 bases to trimming and J lost 6 bases, with 18 bases between them. Germline V gene data show CDR1 as SGHRS and CDR2 as YFSETQ. This CDR3 reads CASSLAFPQAPPGELFF. In DNA, the CDR3 is TGCGCCAGCAGCTTGGCCTTTCCGCAGGCCCCACCCGGGGAGCTGTTTTTT. Full variable domain (remainder filled in from reference TRBV5-1 and TRBJ2-2): KAGVTQTPRYLIKTRGQQVTLSCSPISGHRSVSWYQQTPGQGLQFLFEYFSETQRNKGNFPGRFSGRQFSNSRSEMNVSTLELGDSALYLCASSLAFPQAPPGELFFGEGSRLTVL.

This clonotype appeared a few times. The CDR3 DNA follows: TGTGCCAGCAGCCAACTGCCGGGACTGCGATTATACGAGCAGTACTTC. Its protein product is CASSQLPGLRLYEQYF. This rearrangement joins TRBV3-1 to TRBJ2-7; a possible D gene is TRBD2 (6 bases). CDR1 and CDR2 from the germline V gene are LGHDT and YNNKEL (reference sequence). The V end was cut by 2 bases, the J end by 4 bases, with 18 bases between. The CDR3 totals 16 residues.

This clonotype was counted many times. The rearrangement links TRBV5-1 to TRBJ2-3; D ambiguous. The V and J ends lost 0 bases and 8 bases respectively, with 16 bases between them. Germline V gene lookup returns CDR1 SGHRS and CDR2 YFSETQ. This CDR3 is built from 15 residues. For the CDR3, the DNA is TGCGCCAGCAGCTTGGTGGCCTCCCCGGTGGGTACGCAGTATTTT. Translated: CASSLVASPVGTQYF.

The chain is built from TRBV18 and TRBJ2-6, with D uncertain. The CDR3 is 14 residues long. Trimming removed 4 bases from V and 2 bases from J, with 6 bases in between. The germline V gene has CDR1 KGHSH and CDR2 LQKENI. In DNA, the CDR3 is TGTGCCAGCTCACAAGACGCTGGGGCCAACGTCCTGACTTTC. The encoded protein is CASSQDAGANVLTF.

This clonotype was observed at least ten times. The chain carries TRBV18 and TRBJ2-3; TRBD2 might be the D (5 bases). With 3 bases removed from V and 0 bases from J, the gap between germline ends came to 13 bases. CDR3 size: 16 residues. Germline CDR1 KGHSH, CDR2 LQKENI. CDR3 coding DNA: TGTGCCAGCTCACCCGTGGGTCGGGGTAGCACAGATACGCAGTATTTT. This gives the protein CASSPVGRGSTDTQYF.

This clonotype has only a few counts. The chain employs TRBV28 and TRBJ2-3, with 8 bases lining up with TRBD2. The V gene end was trimmed by 5 bases and the J gene end by 2 bases; junction bases not matched to a gene: 12. In germline, CDR1 is MDHEN, CDR2 SYDVKM. CDR3 size: 17 residues. The CDR3 nucleotides read TGTGCCAGCAGTAACCCTCCGGGAGGGTCCCACACAGATACGCAGTATTTT. It translates to CASSNPPGGSHTDTQYF.

V is TRBV3-1 and J is TRBJ1-5, with D possibly TRBD1 on 5 matching bases. CDR3 length: 13 amino acids. Trimming took 0 bases from V and 9 from J, leaving 9 bases between them. The germline CDR1 and CDR2 sequences are LGHDT and YNNKEL (reference sequence). The CDR3 DNA is TGTGCCAGCAGCCAAGAGGGGGGGAGGCCCCAGCATTTT. Translated, it gives CASSQEGGRPQHF. The variable domain in full, completed from reference TRBV3-1 and TRBJ1-5, reads DTAVSQTPKYLVTQMGNDKSIKCEQNLGHDTMYWYKQDSKKFLKIMFSYNNKELIINETVPNRFSPKSPDKAHLNLHINSLELGDSAVYFCASSQEGGRPQHFGDGTRLSIL.

This chain connects TRBV5-1 to TRBJ1-6; TRBD1 agrees at 7 bases. With V trimmed by 4 bases and J by 7 bases, 5 bases remained unmatched. The CDR3 sequence is 14 residues long. Germline CDR1 reads SGHRS; CDR2 reads YFSETQ. The CDR3 nucleotides read TGCGCCAGCAGCCCGGGACAGATCAATTCACCCCTCCACTTT. Encoded protein: CASSPGQINSPLHF.

This chain joins TRBV9 and TRBJ2-7; D is undetermined. The CDR3 spans 11 residues. Germline assignment: CDR1 SGDLS and CDR2 YYNGEE. The V end lost 6 bases, the J end lost 7 bases, and 11 bases lay between the germline ends. The CDR3 protein is CASTYIPEQYV. The CDR3 nucleotides read TGTGCCAGCACCTACATTCCTGAGCAGTACGTC.

This clonotype turned up a few times. The J gene is TRBJ2-5, the V gene TRBV20-1; 11 nucleotides align to TRBD2. The CDR3 contains 17 residues. Per germline, CDR1 DFQATT and CDR2 SNEGSKA (reference sequence). V dropped 6 bases and J dropped 2; count of bases not matched to a gene: 14. The CDR3 nucleotides read TGCAGTGCGAGCCTCGAACCGACTAGCGGGGAACAAGAGACCCAGTACTTC. As protein: CSASLEPTSGEQETQYF.

This clonotype has ten or more counts. The chain combines TRBV20-1 with TRBJ2-3, with D tentatively TRBD1 (7 bases). The germline gives CDR1 DFQATT, CDR2 SNEGSKA (reference sequence). The CDR3 spans 16 residues. V lost 3 bases, J lost 3 bases, and 19 bases lay in between. CDR3 in amino acids: CSASELNRGGTDTQYF. DNA for the CDR3: TGCAGTGCTAGTGAGTTAAACAGGGGAGGTACAGATACGCAGTATTTT.

This clonotype turned up a few times. J is TRBJ1-2 and V is TRBV6-5, with 9 bases that match TRBD1. V lost 6 bases to trimming and J lost 4 bases; unmatched junction nucleotides: 9. The CDR3 contains 15 residues. Germline CDR1 reads MNHEY; CDR2 reads SVGAGI. CDR3 loop: CASSRGGQGLYGYTF. The CDR3 region has the DNA TGTGCCAGCAGCCGCGGGGGACAGGGCCTCTATGGCTACACCTTC.

The V gene is TRBV6-5, the J gene TRBJ1-2; D not certain. The CDR3 sequence is 16 residues long. V was pared by 5 bases and J by 4 bases, with 20 bases between. Per germline, CDR1 MNHEY and CDR2 SVGAGI. This CDR3 reads CASSPPGGFGSYGYTF. Here the CDR3 DNA reads TGTGCCAGCAGTCCCCCCGGTGGTTTTGGAAGCTATGGCTACACCTTC.

V is TRBV29-1 and J is TRBJ2-5; D gene unclear. The ends were cut back, 6 bases at V and 1 base at J, with 9 bases in the middle. Germline V lookup: CDR1 SQVTM, CDR2 ANQGSEA. This CDR3 has 12 residues. CDR3 DNA: TGCAGCGTCGGGCAAGGCCAAGAGACCCAGTACTTC. Amino acid sequence: CSVGQGQETQYF.